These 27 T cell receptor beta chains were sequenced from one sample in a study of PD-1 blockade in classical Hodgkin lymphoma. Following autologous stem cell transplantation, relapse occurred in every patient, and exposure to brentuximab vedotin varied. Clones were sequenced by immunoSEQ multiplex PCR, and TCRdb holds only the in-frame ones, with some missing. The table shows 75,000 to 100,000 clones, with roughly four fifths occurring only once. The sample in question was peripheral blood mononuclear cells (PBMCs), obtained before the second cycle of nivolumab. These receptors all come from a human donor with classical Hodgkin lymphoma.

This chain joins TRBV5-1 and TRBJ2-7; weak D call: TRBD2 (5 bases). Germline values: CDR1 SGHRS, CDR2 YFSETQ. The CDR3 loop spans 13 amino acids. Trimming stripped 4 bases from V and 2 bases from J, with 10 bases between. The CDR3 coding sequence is TGCGCCAGCAGCCCGGACGGGACCTACGAGCAGTACTTC. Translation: CASSPDGTYEQYF.

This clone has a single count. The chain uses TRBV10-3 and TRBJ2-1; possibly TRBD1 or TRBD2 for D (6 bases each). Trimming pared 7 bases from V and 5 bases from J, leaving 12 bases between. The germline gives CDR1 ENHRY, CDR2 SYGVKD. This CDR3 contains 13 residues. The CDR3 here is CAINGGPDNEQFF. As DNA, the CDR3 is TGTGCCATCAATGGGGGGCCTGACAATGAGCAGTTCTTC.

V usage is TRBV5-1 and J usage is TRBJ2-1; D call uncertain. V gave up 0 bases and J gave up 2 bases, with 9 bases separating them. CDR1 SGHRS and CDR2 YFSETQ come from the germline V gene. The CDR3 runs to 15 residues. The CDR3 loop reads CASSLASVTYNEQFF. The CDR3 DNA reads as TGCGCCAGCAGCTTGGCGTCGGTTACCTACAATGAGCAGTTCTTC.

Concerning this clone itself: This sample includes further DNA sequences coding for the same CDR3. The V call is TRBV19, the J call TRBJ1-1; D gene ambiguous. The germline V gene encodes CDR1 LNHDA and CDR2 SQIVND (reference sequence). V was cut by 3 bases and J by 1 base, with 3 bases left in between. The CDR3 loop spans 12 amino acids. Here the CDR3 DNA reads TGTGCCAGTAGTATCGGGAACACTGAAGCTTTCTTT. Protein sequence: CASSIGNTEAFF. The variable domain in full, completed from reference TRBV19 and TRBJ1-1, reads DGGITQSPKYLFRKEGQNVTLSCEQNLNHDAMYWYRQDPGQGLRLIYYSQIVNDFQKGDIAEGYSVSREKKESFPLTVTSAQKNPTAFYLCASSIGNTEAFFGQGTRLTVV.

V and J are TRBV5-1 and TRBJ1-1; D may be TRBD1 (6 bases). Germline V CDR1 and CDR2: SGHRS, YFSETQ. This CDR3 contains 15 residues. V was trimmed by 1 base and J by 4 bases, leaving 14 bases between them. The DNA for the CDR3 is TGCGCCAGCAGCTTGACCGGGGGCGTCTCCACTGAAGCTTTCTTT. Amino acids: CASSLTGGVSTEAFF. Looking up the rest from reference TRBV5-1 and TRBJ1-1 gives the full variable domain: KAGVTQTPRYLIKTRGQQVTLSCSPISGHRSVSWYQQTPGQGLQFLFEYFSETQRNKGNFPGRFSGRQFSNSRSEMNVSTLELGDSALYLCASSLTGGVSTEAFFGQGTRLTVV.

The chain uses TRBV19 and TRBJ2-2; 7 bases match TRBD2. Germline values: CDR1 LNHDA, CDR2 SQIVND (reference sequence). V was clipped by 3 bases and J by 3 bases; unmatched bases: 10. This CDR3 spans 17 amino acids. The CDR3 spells CASSMMSGKVYTGELFF. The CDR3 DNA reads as TGTGCCAGTAGTATGATGAGCGGGAAGGTGTACACCGGGGAGCTGTTTTTT.

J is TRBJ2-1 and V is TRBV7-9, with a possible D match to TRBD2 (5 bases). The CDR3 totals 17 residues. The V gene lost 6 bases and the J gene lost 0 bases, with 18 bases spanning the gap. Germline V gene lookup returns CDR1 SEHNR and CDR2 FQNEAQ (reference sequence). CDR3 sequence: CASRGVGGSSSYNEQFF. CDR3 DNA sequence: TGTGCCAGCAGGGGAGTGGGCGGGTCTAGCTCCTACAATGAGCAGTTCTTC.

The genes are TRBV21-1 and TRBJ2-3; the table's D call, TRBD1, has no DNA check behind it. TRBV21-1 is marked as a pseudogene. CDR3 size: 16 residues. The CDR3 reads CASSRNVLRGTDTQYF. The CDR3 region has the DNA TGTGCCAGCAGCCGAAATGTTCTCAGGGGCACAGATACGCAGTATTTT.

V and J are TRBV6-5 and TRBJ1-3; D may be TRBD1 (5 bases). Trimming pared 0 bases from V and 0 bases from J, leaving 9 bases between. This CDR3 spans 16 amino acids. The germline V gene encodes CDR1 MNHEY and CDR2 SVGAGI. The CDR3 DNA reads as TGTGCCAGCAGTTACTCGCGGGGGATCTCTGGAAACACCATATATTTT. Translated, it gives CASSYSRGISGNTIYF.

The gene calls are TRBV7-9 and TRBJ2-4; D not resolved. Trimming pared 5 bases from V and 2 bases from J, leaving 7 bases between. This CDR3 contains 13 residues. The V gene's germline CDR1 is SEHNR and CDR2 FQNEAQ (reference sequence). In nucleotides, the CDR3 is TGTGCCAGCAGCACCCTTACCAAAAACATTCAGTACTTC. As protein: CASSTLTKNIQYF.

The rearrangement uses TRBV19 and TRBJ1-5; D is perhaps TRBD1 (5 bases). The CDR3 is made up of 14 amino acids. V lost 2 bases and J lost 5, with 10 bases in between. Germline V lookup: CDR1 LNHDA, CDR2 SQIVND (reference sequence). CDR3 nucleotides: TGTGCCAGTAGTATATTCAGGGAAGATCAGCCCCAGCATTTT. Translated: CASSIFREDQPQHF.

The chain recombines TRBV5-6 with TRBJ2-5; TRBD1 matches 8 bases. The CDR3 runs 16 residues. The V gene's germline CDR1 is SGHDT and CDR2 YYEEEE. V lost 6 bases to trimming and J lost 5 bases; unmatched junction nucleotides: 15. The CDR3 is CASITLGQGLGETQYF. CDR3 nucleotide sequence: TGTGCCAGCATCACACTTGGACAGGGCCTAGGGGAGACCCAGTACTTC.

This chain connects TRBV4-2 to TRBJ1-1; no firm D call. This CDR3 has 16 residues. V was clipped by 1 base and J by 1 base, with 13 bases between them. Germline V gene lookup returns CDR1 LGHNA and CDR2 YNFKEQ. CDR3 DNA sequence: TGTGCCAGCAGCCAAGGAACGGCAGGCGGGAACACTGAAGCTTTCTTT. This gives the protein CASSQGTAGGNTEAFF.

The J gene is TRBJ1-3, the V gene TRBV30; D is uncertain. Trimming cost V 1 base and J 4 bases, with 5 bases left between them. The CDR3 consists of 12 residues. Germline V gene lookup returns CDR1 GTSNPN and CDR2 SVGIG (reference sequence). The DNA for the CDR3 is TGTGCCTGGAGTGCGTTGGGAAACACCATATATTTT. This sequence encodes CAWSALGNTIYF. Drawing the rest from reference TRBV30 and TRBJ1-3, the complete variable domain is SQTIHQWPATLVQPVGSPLSLECTVEGTSNPNLYWYRQAAGRGLQLLFYSVGIGQISSEVPQNLSASRPQDRQFILSSKKLLLSDSGFYLCAWSALGNTIYFGEGSWLTVV.

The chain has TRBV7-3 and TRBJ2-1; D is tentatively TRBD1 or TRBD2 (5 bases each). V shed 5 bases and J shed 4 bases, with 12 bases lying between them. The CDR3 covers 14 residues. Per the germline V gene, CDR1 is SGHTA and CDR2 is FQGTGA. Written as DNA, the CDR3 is TGTGCCAGCAGCGACTTAGGGGAGTACAATGAGCAGTTCTTC. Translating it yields CASSDLGEYNEQFF.

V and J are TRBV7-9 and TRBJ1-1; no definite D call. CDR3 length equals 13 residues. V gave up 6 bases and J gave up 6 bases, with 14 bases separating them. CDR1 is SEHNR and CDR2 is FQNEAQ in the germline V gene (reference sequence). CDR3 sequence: CASSPRLTPEAFF. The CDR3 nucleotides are TGTGCCAGCAGTCCCCGGCTTACACCTGAAGCTTTCTTT. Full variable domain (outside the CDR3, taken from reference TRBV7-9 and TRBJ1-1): DTGVSQNPRHKITKRGQNVTFRCDPISEHNRLYWYRQTLGQGPEFLTYFQNEAQLEKSRLLSDRFSAERPKGSFSTLEIQRTEQGDSAMYLCASSPRLTPEAFFGQGTRLTVV.

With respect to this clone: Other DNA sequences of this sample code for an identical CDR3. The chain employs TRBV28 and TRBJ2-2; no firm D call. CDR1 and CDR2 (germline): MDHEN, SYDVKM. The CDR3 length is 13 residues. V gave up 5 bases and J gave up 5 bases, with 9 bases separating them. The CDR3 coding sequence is TGTGCCAGCAGTAGCCAAAATACCGGGGAGCTGTTTTTT. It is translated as CASSSQNTGELFF.

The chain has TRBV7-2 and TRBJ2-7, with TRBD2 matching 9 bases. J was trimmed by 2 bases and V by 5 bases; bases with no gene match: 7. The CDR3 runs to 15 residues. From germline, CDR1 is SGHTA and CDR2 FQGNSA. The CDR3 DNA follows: TGTGCCAGCAGCCCCGCTAGCGGGATGACCTACGAGCAGTACTTC. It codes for CASSPASGMTYEQYF.

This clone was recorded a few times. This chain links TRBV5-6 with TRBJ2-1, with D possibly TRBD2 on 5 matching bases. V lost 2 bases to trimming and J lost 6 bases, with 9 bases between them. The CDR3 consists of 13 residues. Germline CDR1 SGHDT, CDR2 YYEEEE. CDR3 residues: CASSFLSGNEQFF. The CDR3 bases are TGTGCCAGCAGCTTTTTGAGCGGCAATGAGCAGTTCTTC.

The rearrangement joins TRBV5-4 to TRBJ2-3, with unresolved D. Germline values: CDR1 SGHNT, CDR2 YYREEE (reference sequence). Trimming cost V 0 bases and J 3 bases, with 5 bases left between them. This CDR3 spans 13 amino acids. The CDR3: CASSLGPTDTQYF. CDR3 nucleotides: TGTGCCAGCAGCTTGGGCCCAACAGATACGCAGTATTTT.

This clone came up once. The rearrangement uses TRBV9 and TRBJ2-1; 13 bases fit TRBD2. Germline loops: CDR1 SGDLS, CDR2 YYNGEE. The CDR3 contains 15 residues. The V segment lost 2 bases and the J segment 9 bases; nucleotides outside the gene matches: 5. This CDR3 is CASSVGLAGVAEQFF. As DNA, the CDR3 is TGTGCCAGCAGCGTCGGACTAGCGGGAGTGGCTGAGCAGTTCTTC.

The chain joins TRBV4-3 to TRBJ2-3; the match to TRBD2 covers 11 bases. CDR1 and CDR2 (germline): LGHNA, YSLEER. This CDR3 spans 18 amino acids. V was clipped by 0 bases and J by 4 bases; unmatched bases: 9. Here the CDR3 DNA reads TGCGCCAGCAGCCAAGATTGGCTAGCGGGAGGCCGCCCAGATACGCAGTATTTT. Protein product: CASSQDWLAGGRPDTQYF.

The CDR3 protein is CASSLAGVGNEQFF. CDR3 sequence (DNA): TGCGCCAGCTCGCTAGCGGGAGTAGGTAATGAGCAGTTCTTC. The chain carries TRBV5-1 and TRBJ2-1, with 10 bases aligning to TRBD2. The CDR3 sequence is 14 residues long. V shed 7 bases and J 7 bases; nucleotides not matched to a gene: 8. Germline V CDR1 and CDR2: SGHRS, YFSETQ.

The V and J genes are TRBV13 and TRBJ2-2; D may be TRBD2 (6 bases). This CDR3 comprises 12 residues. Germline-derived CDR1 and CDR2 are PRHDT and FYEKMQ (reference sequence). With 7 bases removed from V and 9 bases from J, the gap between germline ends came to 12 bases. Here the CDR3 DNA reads TGTGCCAGCAAGCGGGTTAGCCGGGAGCTGTTTTTT. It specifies CASKRVSRELFF. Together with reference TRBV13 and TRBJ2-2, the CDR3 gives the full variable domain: AAGVIQSPRHLIKEKRETATLKCYPIPRHDTVYWYQQGPGQDPQFLISFYEKMQSDKGSIPDRFSAQQFSDYHSELNMSSLELGDSALYFCASKRVSRELFFGEGSRLTVL.

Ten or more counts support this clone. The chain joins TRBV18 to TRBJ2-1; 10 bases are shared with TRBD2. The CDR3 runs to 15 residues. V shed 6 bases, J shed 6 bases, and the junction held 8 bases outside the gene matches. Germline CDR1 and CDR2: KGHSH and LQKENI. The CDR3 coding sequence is TGTGCCAGCTCGCCCGGGACTAGCGTATTCAATGAGCAGTTCTTC. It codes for CASSPGTSVFNEQFF.

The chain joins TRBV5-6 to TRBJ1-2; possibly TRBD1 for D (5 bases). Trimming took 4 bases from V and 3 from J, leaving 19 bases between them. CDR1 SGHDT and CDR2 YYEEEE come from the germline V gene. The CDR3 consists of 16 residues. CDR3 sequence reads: CASSRTGTENYYGYTF. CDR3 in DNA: TGTGCCAGCAGCCGGACCGGGACCGAGAACTACTATGGCTACACCTTC.

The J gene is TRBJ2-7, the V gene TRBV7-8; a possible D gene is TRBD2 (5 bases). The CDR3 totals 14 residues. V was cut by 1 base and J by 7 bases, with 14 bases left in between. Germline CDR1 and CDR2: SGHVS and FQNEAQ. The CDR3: CASSLDSRASEQYF. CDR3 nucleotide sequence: TGTGCCAGCAGCTTAGATTCGCGGGCCTCGGAGCAGTACTTC. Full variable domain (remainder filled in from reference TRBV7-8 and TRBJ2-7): GAGVSQSPRYKVAKRGQDVALRCDPISGHVSLFWYQQALGQGPEFLTYFQNEAQLDKSGLPSDRFFAERPEGSVSTLKIQRTQQEDSAVYLCASSLDSRASEQYFGPGTRLTVT.